Presented here are 17 T cell receptor beta chains from one specimen sequenced in a study of T-cell memory formation after mild COVID-19. TCRdb reprocessed the 5' RACE reads with MiXCR, giving one entry per CDR3 protein. The sample contains 300,000 to 400,000 distinct CDR3 sequences, around 15% of which appear only once. Sequencing input: PBMCs or a T cell subset sorted from them (not recorded which). The receptors derive from a man aged 18 to 29 who had mild COVID-19 (a few samples of this study predate the infection). Cell type and time point are not known.

The genes are TRBV19 and TRBJ2-1; weak D call: TRBD2 (6 bases). CDR3 size: 12 residues. V gave up 7 bases and J gave up 12 bases, with 16 bases separating them. Germline CDR1 reads LNHDA; CDR2 reads SQIVND (reference sequence). The CDR3 nucleotides read TGTGCCAGTAAGGGCTTAGCGGAGGTGCAGTTCTTC. It codes for CASKGLAEVQFF.

The gene calls are TRBV15 and TRBJ2-1, with 10 bases that match TRBD2. The germline V gene has CDR1 LNHNV and CDR2 YYDKDF (reference sequence). CDR3 size: 17 residues. V lost 3 bases and J lost 7; bases outside the gene matches: 12. The CDR3 here is CATSRGFSGGLLNEQFF. As DNA, the CDR3 is TGTGCCACCAGCAGGGGGTTTAGCGGGGGGCTTCTAAATGAGCAGTTCTTC.

The table lists this clonotype with a few counts. The chain couples TRBV20-1 to TRBJ2-1; 7 bases map to TRBD2. The CDR3 totals 14 residues. The V segment lost 1 base and the J segment 0 bases; nucleotides outside the gene matches: 0. The germline V gene has CDR1 DFQATT and CDR2 SNEGSKA (reference sequence). The DNA of the CDR3 is TGCAGTGCTAGAGCGGGGGGCTCCTACAATGAGCAGTTCTTC. Translation gives CSARAGGSYNEQFF.

The chain has TRBV3-1 and TRBJ1-6; no clear D gene. This CDR3 region has 15 residues. V lost 2 bases, J lost 9 bases, and 14 bases lay in between. The germline V gene has CDR1 LGHDT and CDR2 YNNKEL (reference sequence). In DNA form, the CDR3 reads TGTGCCAGCAGCCAAACTCCCCTGGGAGGTTCACCCCTCCACTTT. It codes for CASSQTPLGGSPLHF.

V gene TRBV30 combines with J gene TRBJ1-1; 10 bases agree with TRBD1. V lost 1 base, J lost 5 bases, and 4 bases stayed unmatched. Germline lookup yields CDR1 GTSNPN and CDR2 SVGIG (reference sequence). The CDR3 is 14 amino acids. The chain's CDR3 is CAWSGDRGMTEAFF. DNA of the CDR3: TGTGCCTGGAGTGGGGACAGGGGAATGACTGAAGCTTTCTTT. The entire variable domain, with the rest obtained from reference TRBV30 and TRBJ1-1, is as follows: SQTIHQWPATLVQPVGSPLSLECTVEGTSNPNLYWYRQAAGRGLQLLFYSVGIGQISSEVPQNLSASRPQDRQFILSSKKLLLSDSGFYLCAWSGDRGMTEAFFGQGTRLTVV.

To note about this clonotype: With a much larger clone just one base away, this may be a read error. The CDR3 end shows no conserved phenylalanine or tryptophan, and so a read error is likely. The rearrangement uses TRBV6-5 and TRBJ2-3; D not resolved. This CDR3 is 12 amino acids long. CDR1 is MNHEY and CDR2 is SVGAGI in the germline V gene. Trimming took 4 bases from V and 7 from J, leaving 9 bases between them. The CDR3 here is CASSSIEYTQYL. DNA for the CDR3: TGTGCCAGCAGTTCGATTGAGTATACGCAGTATCTT.

This clonotype showed up just a few times. The rearrangement links TRBV20-1 to TRBJ1-5; 7 bases match TRBD1. CDR1 is DFQATT and CDR2 is SNEGSKA in the germline V gene (reference sequence). CDR3 length: 14 amino acids. V shed 7 bases, J shed 4 bases, and the junction held 10 bases outside the gene matches. The CDR3 DNA sequence: TGCAGTGTACCACACAGGGGTGGAAATCAGCCCCAGCATTTT. This sequence encodes CSVPHRGGNQPQHF.

In this sample, this clonotype turned up many times. The gene calls are TRBV7-3 and TRBJ2-5; D tentatively reads TRBD1 or TRBD2 (5 bases each). V was clipped by 0 bases and J by 6 bases, with 14 bases between them. The CDR3 extends over 15 amino acids. Looked up from germline, CDR1 is SGHTA and CDR2 is FQGTGA. CDR3 region: CASSLTPGPEKTQYF. CDR3 in DNA: TGTGCCAGCAGCTTAACGCCGGGGCCGGAGAAGACCCAGTACTTC.

This clonotype was seen only a few times. The gene calls are TRBV12-3 or TRBV12-4 and TRBJ2-2; D remains ambiguous. This CDR3 region has 13 residues. V was shortened by 8 bases and J by 1 base, with 8 bases between the two germline ends. CDR3 sequence: CASLWGNTGELFF. DNA of the CDR3: TGTGCCAGCCTTTGGGGGAACACCGGGGAGCTGTTTTTT.

This clonotype was seen many times. This rearrangement joins TRBV7-3 to TRBJ1-3; D not certain. Germline lookup yields CDR1 SGHTA and CDR2 FQGTGA. The CDR3 spans 12 residues. Trimming cost V 11 bases and J 2 bases, with 10 bases left between them. In nucleotides, the CDR3 is TGTGCCTTCTACCCGGCTGGAAACACCATATATTTT. It is translated as CAFYPAGNTIYF.

V gene TRBV4-1 combines with J gene TRBJ1-1, with D uncertain. Per germline, CDR1 MGHRA and CDR2 YSYEKL. The CDR3 has 15 amino acids. V was trimmed by 4 bases and J by 8 bases, leaving 20 bases between them. CDR3 loop: CASSRSPSGEAEAFF. The DNA of the CDR3 is TGCGCCAGCAGCCGATCCCCGAGCGGCGAAGCCGAAGCTTTCTTT.

J is TRBJ2-5 and V is TRBV12-3 or TRBV12-4, with 9 positions matching TRBD1. The V gene end was trimmed by 9 bases and the J gene end by 4 bases; junction bases not matched to a gene: 3. This CDR3 spans 12 amino acids. CDR3 bases: TGTGCCAGTAACAGGGGGCGAGAGACCCAGTACTTC. As protein: CASNRGRETQYF.

A few counts support this clonotype. V is TRBV4-1 and J is TRBJ2-7; D is possibly TRBD1 (6 bases). The length of the CDR3 is 16 residues. Deletions cut 0 bases from V and 0 bases from J, with 12 bases between. Germline V gene data show CDR1 as MGHRA and CDR2 as YSYEKL. The CDR3 bases are TGCGCCAGCAGCCAAGATCACAGGGAACCCTCCTACGAGCAGTACTTC. Its translation: CASSQDHREPSYEQYF.

The V gene is TRBV18, the J gene TRBJ1-6; D is unresolved. With 2 bases removed from V and 8 bases from J, the gap between germline ends came to 16 bases. This CDR3 is built from 16 residues. The germline CDR1 and CDR2 sequences are KGHSH and LQKENI. The DNA for the CDR3 is TGTGCCAGCTCACCAGAGGGCCTTCGGCGGGATTCACCCCTCCACTTT. Translation gives CASSPEGLRRDSPLHF.

The rearrangement links TRBV7-2 to TRBJ2-3; 10 positions agree with TRBD2. The CDR3 is 16 amino acids. V shed 6 bases and J 8 bases; nucleotides not matched to a gene: 14. CDR1 is SGHTA and CDR2 is FQGNSA in the germline V gene. CDR3 DNA: TGTGCCAGCAGTAAAGATGCGCTAGCGGGGGCTGGTACGCAGTATTTT. This encodes CASSKDALAGAGTQYF.

The chain is built from TRBV5-1 and TRBJ2-5; 8 bases agree with TRBD1. The germline CDR1 and CDR2 sequences are SGHRS and YFSETQ. V was pared by 0 bases and J by 2 bases, with 6 bases of the junction left unmatched. This CDR3 comprises 16 residues. The DNA for the CDR3 is TGCGCCAGCAGCTTGGAGTGGACAGGGTTACAAGAGACCCAGTACTTC. The encoded protein is CASSLEWTGLQETQYF.

This clonotype was found a few times. The chain combines TRBV5-1 with TRBJ1-1; D unclear. Deletions cut 0 bases from V and 4 bases from J, with 16 bases between. CDR1 and CDR2 from the germline V gene are SGHRS and YFSETQ. CDR3 size: 16 residues. The CDR3 bases are TGCGCCAGCAGCTTGGCCTCGATAGGGTGGGGCACTGAAGCTTTCTTT. Translated, it gives CASSLASIGWGTEAFF.